The table lists the clone carrying this TCR beta chain with many counts. The CDR3 has 15 amino acids. J lost 2 bases, V lost 1 base, and 5 bases had no gene match. Per germline, CDR1 SGHRS and CDR2 YFSETQ. The sample originates from a study of neurological immune-mediated disorders. As for time point: longitudinal time-point 1 (baseline). Libraries used 2 million unsorted PBMCs kept frozen in RNAlater. Template-switch 5'RACE cDNA synthesis added a 10-nucleotide unique molecular identifier. TCRdb fed the 5' RACE reads into MiXCR, producing one record per CDR3 protein. In the table there are around 71,000 distinct CDR3 sequences, approximately 15% of which are singletons.

The chain is built from TRBV5-1 and TRBJ2-5; 7 bases fit TRBD1. This sequence originates from a female donor with HTLV-1-associated myelopathy (HAM/TSP). Material: PBMCs. CDR3 region: CASSLFGTAQETQYF. As DNA, the CDR3 is TGCGCCAGCAGCTTGTTCGGGACAGCACAAGAGACCCAGTACTTC. Filled out from reference TRBV5-1 and TRBJ2-5, the complete variable domain reads KAGVTQTPRYLIKTRGQQVTLSCSPISGHRSVSWYQQTPGQGLQFLFEYFSETQRNKGNFPGRFSGRQFSNSRSEMNVSTLELGDSALYLCASSLFGTAQETQYFGPGTRLLVL.